These 4 T cell receptor beta chains were sequenced from one sample in a study of T cell repertoires in cytomegalovirus infection. TCRdb reprocessed the reads with MiXCR, giving one entry per CDR3 protein. The table shows approximately 990,000 distinct CDR3 sequences, with more than 25% occurring only once. These receptors are not linked to any known antigen. Sample: cultured CD8+ T cells from PBMCs, taken from culture after CMV antigen stimulation. Receptors originate from a human donor in good health (CMV status not recorded). Some clones in this sample may be carry-over from other donors' samples.

This clonotype was seen only a few times. The J gene is TRBJ1-1, the V gene TRBV7-6; unclear D gene. Trimming removed 5 bases from V and 1 base from J, with 11 bases in between. Germline V CDR1 and CDR2: SGHVS, FNYEAQ. The CDR3 runs to 14 residues. The CDR3 sequence is CASSPGISNTEAFF. The CDR3 DNA follows: TGTGCCAGCAGCCCGGGGATTTCGAACACTGAAGCTTTCTTT.

The chain recombines TRBV7-9 with TRBJ1-2; D is possibly TRBD1 (6 bases). The CDR3 runs 14 residues. Germline CDR1 reads SEHNR; CDR2 reads FQNEAQ (reference sequence). Trimming cost V 7 bases and J 7 bases, with 19 bases left between them. Here the CDR3 reads CASTKTTGDGGYTF. The DNA of the CDR3 is TGTGCCAGCACCAAGACGACAGGTGACGGTGGCTACACCTTC.

The table lists this clonotype with many counts. The chain recombines TRBV7-2 with TRBJ1-4; TRBD1 agrees at 9 bases. The CDR3 consists of 16 residues. The germline V gene encodes CDR1 SGHTA and CDR2 FQGNSA. The trim removed 5 bases at V and 4 bases at J, leaving 8 bases unmatched. The CDR3 DNA is TGTGCCAGCAGCCAAGGATGGACAGGGGTTAATGAAAAACTGTTTTTT. This encodes CASSQGWTGVNEKLFF.

This sequence joins TRBV15 and TRBJ2-1; 12 bases are shared with TRBD2. CDR1 is LNHNV and CDR2 is YYDKDF in the germline V gene (reference sequence). This CDR3 has 18 residues. Germline trimming cut 5 bases from V and 2 bases from J; bases unmatched to any gene: 10. DNA of the CDR3: TGTGCCACCAGCTCCCGACTAGCGGGGGAGCATACCTACAATGAGCAGTTCTTC. Translating it yields CATSSRLAGEHTYNEQFF.